Below, 9 T cell receptor beta chains from the same sample are listed, as sequenced in a study of blood T cell repertoires in COVID-19 (dated by TCRdb to the early 2020s). Libraries were constructed by the immunoSEQ multiplex PCR assay. Here the immuneACCESS table is served through TCRdb, limited to in-frame sequences with V and J called. Missing clones are a known gap in these copies; in checked studies unresolved V genes cover under half, and the rest lacks a known reason. Here the sample has some 130,000 clones; roughly 82% occur a single time. The top ten clones comprise about 12% of the sample. Sequenced sample: peripheral blood. Receptors were obtained from a man older than 75 with acute or convalescent COVID-19.

The chain has TRBV7-2 and TRBJ1-6; D uncertain. The V end was cut by 0 bases, the J end by 8 bases, with 5 bases between. Germline assignment: CDR1 SGHTA and CDR2 FQGNSA. CDR3 length equals 13 residues. The CDR3 reads CASSLARDSPLHF. The CDR3 DNA sequence: TGTGCCAGCAGCTTAGCGAGGGATTCACCCCTCCACTTT.

In its sample, this clone was seen a few times. V usage is TRBV7-9 and J usage is TRBJ2-3, with 9 bases lining up with TRBD2. The J segment lost 4 bases and the V segment lost 11 bases, leaving 13 bases of the junction unmatched. Germline V gene sequence: CDR1 SEHNR, CDR2 FQNEAQ (reference sequence). The CDR3 contains 15 residues. The CDR3 sequence is CAWDAGGPWADTQYF. CDR3 sequence (DNA): TGTGCCTGGGACGCGGGGGGGCCTTGGGCAGATACGCAGTATTTT.

The V and J genes are TRBV28 and TRBJ2-7, with 7 bases identical to TRBD1. Germline trimming cut 8 bases from V and 3 bases from J; bases unmatched to any gene: 10. The CDR3 covers 14 residues. Germline-derived CDR1 and CDR2 are MDHEN and SYDVKM. The DNA for the CDR3 is TGTGCCAGCCTAAGTGGACAGGCTTGCTACGAGCAGTACTTC. This gives the protein CASLSGQACYEQYF. The whole variable domain, remainder taken from reference TRBV28 and TRBJ2-7, is DVKVTQSSRYLVKRTGEKVFLECVQDMDHENMFWYRQDPGLGLRLIYFSYDVKMKEKGDIPEGYSVSREKKERFSLILESASTNQTSMYLCASLSGQACYEQYFGPGTRLTVT.

This sequence joins TRBV6-2 or TRBV6-3 and TRBJ2-1; 13 bases map to TRBD2. CDR1 is MNHEY, CDR2 SVGEGT, per germline. J gave up 5 bases and V 3 bases, and 7 bases lay outside the gene matches. CDR3 length equals 17 residues. This chain's CDR3 is CASSYHGLAGDNNEQFF. The CDR3 nucleotides are TGTGCCAGCAGTTATCACGGACTAGCGGGGGATAACAATGAGCAGTTCTTC.

The chain joins TRBV11-2 to TRBJ2-1, with D maybe TRBD1 (5 bases). The CDR3 loop spans 14 amino acids. The germline gives CDR1 SGHAT, CDR2 FQNNGV. Trimming cost V 0 bases and J 7 bases, with 10 bases left between them. CDR3 bases: TGTGCCAGCAGCTTAGATAGGACATCTAATGAGCAGTTCTTC. This encodes CASSLDRTSNEQFF.

The rearrangement uses TRBV15 and TRBJ2-7, with TRBD1 matching 7 bases. The CDR3 length is 14 residues. Trimming took 0 bases from V and 2 from J; bases not matched to a gene: 1. Germline V lookup: CDR1 LNHNV, CDR2 YYDKDF (reference sequence). Written as DNA, the CDR3 is TGTGCCACCAGCAGAGAGCAGGGGGCCTACGAGCAGTACTTC. This gives the protein CATSREQGAYEQYF.

The J gene is TRBJ1-1, the V gene TRBV5-1; possibly TRBD1 for D (6 bases). Germline V gene lookup returns CDR1 SGHRS and CDR2 YFSETQ. Deletions cut 0 bases from V and 2 bases from J, with 11 bases between. The CDR3 is 15 residues long. CDR3 in DNA: TGCGCCAGCAGCTTGGTGGGACACCTTAACACTGAAGCTTTCTTT. Protein sequence: CASSLVGHLNTEAFF. Full variable domain (missing parts from reference TRBV5-1 and TRBJ1-1): KAGVTQTPRYLIKTRGQQVTLSCSPISGHRSVSWYQQTPGQGLQFLFEYFSETQRNKGNFPGRFSGRQFSNSRSEMNVSTLELGDSALYLCASSLVGHLNTEAFFGQGTRLTVV.

The V call is TRBV5-6, the J call TRBJ2-3, with D possibly TRBD2 on 7 matching bases. The CDR3 is made up of 14 amino acids. CDR1 is SGHDT, CDR2 YYEEEE, per germline. Trimming pared 3 bases from V and 6 bases from J, leaving 14 bases between. The CDR3 protein is CASSSQGGGDTQYF. The CDR3 bases are TGTGCCAGCAGCTCCCAGGGCGGGGGCGATACGCAGTATTTT.

This chain joins TRBV19 and TRBJ2-2; 8 nucleotides match TRBD1. J lost 6 bases, V lost 5 bases, and 5 bases had no gene match. The CDR3 spans 14 residues. Germline V gene sequence: CDR1 LNHDA, CDR2 SQIVND (reference sequence). CDR3 residues: CASSPEQGAGELFF. The CDR3 bases are TGTGCCAGTAGTCCAGAACAGGGGGCCGGGGAGCTGTTTTTT.